The 15 T cell receptor beta chains in this list originate from one sample, sequenced in a study of human T cells and chemical hapten exposure. The time point was: pre-sensitization, week 0. Treatment indicated: therapeutic diphenylcyclopropenone sensitization with weekly scalp DPC. It was from unfractionated whole blood that total RNA was extracted. TCRdb re-derived calls from the RACE reads in MiXCR, one entry per CDR3 protein. The sample carries under 40,000 distinct CDR3 sequences, approximately 10% recorded once. The input for sequencing was whole blood, taken in connection with sensitization to the hapten diphenylcyclopropenone (DPC). Every receptor here comes from a man aged 50 to 59 with alopecia areata. Some clones in this sample may be carry-over from other donors' samples.

This clonotype was recorded many times. The CDR3 DNA sequence: TGTGCCAGCAGTTCAACCCCCCGCGGGGTCACCTACGAGCAGTACTTC. Its protein product is CASSSTPRGVTYEQYF. The chain uses TRBV27 and TRBJ2-7; TRBD2 is a possible D gene (6 bases). This CDR3 has 16 residues. V gave up 4 bases and J gave up 2 bases, with 18 bases separating them. Germline V gene sequence: CDR1 MNHEY, CDR2 SMNVEV (reference sequence).

This clonotype came up many times. CDR3 nucleotide sequence: TGTGCCAGCAGTAACAGAAACTACGAGCAGTACTTC. This encodes CASSNRNYEQYF. This chain joins TRBV6-2 or TRBV6-3 and TRBJ2-7, with no clear D. The CDR3 contains 12 residues. Germline V gene data show CDR1 as MNHEY and CDR2 as SVGEGT. Trimming pared 5 bases from V and 3 bases from J, leaving 8 bases between.

Ten or more counts support this clonotype. The V call is TRBV27, the J call TRBJ2-1, with 7 nucleotides matching TRBD1. V shed 5 bases, J shed 7 bases, and the junction held 2 bases outside the gene matches. The CDR3 is 12 residues long. Germline V gene sequence: CDR1 MNHEY, CDR2 SMNVEV (reference sequence). CDR3 coding DNA: TGTGCCAGCAGTCAGGGGGAGAATGAGCAGTTCTTC. Its translation is CASSQGENEQFF.

Many counts were recorded for this clonotype. The genes are TRBV1 and TRBJ1-5; the table's D gene call, TRBD1, was not cross checked with the DNA. TRBV1 is reported as a pseudogene. This CDR3 comprises 16 residues. The chain's CDR3 is CTSSQDSRGANQPQHF. Written as DNA, the CDR3 is TGCACCAGCAGCCAAGATAGTAGGGGGGCCAATCAGCCCCAGCATTTT.

V gene TRBV30 combines with J gene TRBJ2-7; TRBD2 aligns across 9 bases. V trimming: 3 bases; J trimming: 5 bases; junction bases outside the gene matches: 14. Germline lookup yields CDR1 GTSNPN and CDR2 SVGIG (reference sequence). The CDR3 is 16 residues long. CDR3 sequence: CAWRAWTALAGDEQYF. As DNA, the CDR3 is TGTGCCTGGAGGGCCTGGACAGCTTTAGCGGGAGACGAGCAGTACTTC.

This rearrangement joins TRBV21-1 to TRBJ2-1; the table's D gene call, TRBD2, was not cross checked with the DNA. TRBV21-1 is marked as a pseudogene. CDR3 size: 17 residues. The DNA for the CDR3 is TGTGCCAGCAGCAAAGCCCAGTGGGGGGCCCTCGATAGACGGCAGTTCTTC. Amino acids: CASSKAQWGALDRRQFF.

Many counts were recorded for this clonotype. The gene calls are TRBV6-2 or TRBV6-3 and TRBJ2-7, with D uncertain. Germline CDR1 MNHEY, CDR2 SVGEGT. V was trimmed by 5 bases and J by 0 bases, leaving 11 bases between them. The CDR3 totals 14 residues. The CDR3 here is CASSPPGFSYEQYF. As DNA, the CDR3 is TGTGCCAGCAGTCCCCCTGGGTTCTCCTACGAGCAGTACTTC.

The chain combines TRBV5-4 with TRBJ1-2; TRBD1 matches at 10 bases. The CDR3 covers 15 residues. In germline, CDR1 is SGHNT, CDR2 YYREEE (reference sequence). Unmatched junction bases numbered 2, after V lost 0 bases and J lost 3 bases. Here the CDR3 reads CASSLAGTGDYGYTF. DNA of the CDR3: TGTGCCAGCAGCTTGGCCGGGACAGGGGACTATGGCTACACCTTC.

This clonotype was observed many times. The chain is built from TRBV27 and TRBJ2-7, with D tentatively TRBD1 (6 bases). This CDR3 has 16 residues. Looked up from germline, CDR1 is MNHEY and CDR2 is SMNVEV (reference sequence). The V and J ends lost 3 bases and 3 bases respectively, with 18 bases between them. The CDR3, as DNA: TGTGCCAGCAGTTTGTCCGGGGACACGGACCACTACGAGCAGTACTTC. This sequence encodes CASSLSGDTDHYEQYF.

This clonotype was observed at least ten times. V and J are TRBV10-3 and TRBJ2-7; 10 bases fit TRBD2. The CDR3 is made up of 14 amino acids. From germline, CDR1 is ENHRY and CDR2 SYGVKD. Losses at the gene ends were 6 bases for V and 5 bases for J; bases not matched to a gene: 7. The CDR3 loop reads CAIRGGTSDHEQYF. CDR3 nucleotides: TGTGCCATCAGGGGGGGGACTAGCGATCACGAGCAGTACTTC.

Ten or more counts support this clonotype. The chain recombines TRBV6-5 with TRBJ1-6; weak D call: TRBD1 (5 bases). From germline, CDR1 is MNHEY and CDR2 SVGAGI. V lost 6 bases to trimming and J lost 12 bases, with 18 bases between them. The CDR3 has 14 amino acids. Here the CDR3 reads CASRLQVPGGPLHF. The CDR3 nucleotides read TGTGCCAGCAGACTCCAGGTCCCCGGGGGACCCCTCCACTTT.

CDR3 sequence reads: CASSQGPVEQFF. The CDR3 DNA reads as TGTGCCAGCAGCCAAGGGCCAGTGGAGCAGTTCTTC. The chain is built from TRBV3-1 and TRBJ2-1, with D hard to call. Germline assignment: CDR1 LGHDT and CDR2 YNNKEL (reference sequence). The CDR3 runs 12 residues. V shed 1 base and J shed 10 bases, with 8 bases lying between them.

This clonotype has at least ten counts. The J gene is TRBJ2-5, the V gene TRBV5-1, with a weak D call TRBD1 (5 bases). The CDR3 sequence is 13 residues long. Trimming left V 3 bases short and J 6 bases short, with 12 bases between. Germline CDR1 is SGHRS and CDR2 is YFSETQ. CDR3 DNA: TGCGCCAGCAGCTCATCAGGGTGGCAGACCCAGTACTTC. This gives the protein CASSSSGWQTQYF.

The V and J genes are TRBV11-1 and TRBJ1-5; no clear D. Trimming cost V 5 bases and J 6 bases, with 14 bases left between them. This CDR3 has 14 residues. Germline CDR1 reads SGHAT; CDR2 reads FQDESV (reference sequence). The CDR3, as DNA: TGTGCCAGCAGCCTTGGACCCTCCCCTCAGCCCCAGCATTTT. Its protein is CASSLGPSPQPQHF.

This clonotype was found many times. The chain carries TRBV27 and TRBJ1-1, with D hard to call. V gave up 2 bases and J gave up 0 bases, with 16 bases separating them. This CDR3 has 17 residues. Germline V CDR1 and CDR2: MNHEY, SMNVEV (reference sequence). CDR3 in amino acids: CASSLRSLPTLNTEAFF. The CDR3 DNA sequence: TGTGCCAGCAGTTTAAGGTCCCTCCCTACCCTGAACACTGAAGCTTTCTTT.